The present entry profiles one T cell receptor (beta chain) with its context. Germline loops: CDR1 SGHRS, CDR2 YFSETQ. The CDR3 is made up of 16 amino acids. V lost 4 bases to trimming and J lost 5 bases; unmatched junction nucleotides: 9. The data originate from a study of shared clonotypes between healthy human individuals. The deep-level immunoSEQ assay was used. In the original processing: Because ImmunoSEQ provided only junction sequences with no quality scores, the filtering differed. Generated by immunoSEQ multiplex PCR, the TCRdb table keeps only in-frame clones and is missing some. The V and J calls and clone size come from that table; D and trimming were worked out from the DNA. The sample yields fewer than 3 million clones, about 90% seen once.

The sequencing input was naive CD4+ T cells from PBMCs. Subset of the sample: CD45RA+ positively selected. The sequence was collected from a man younger than 30 in good health. Some clones in this sample may be carry-over from other donors' samples. The V gene is TRBV5-1, the J gene TRBJ2-2; 9 bases match TRBD1. The CDR3 reads CASSPGQGRRTGELFF. The CDR3 bases are TGCGCCAGCAGCCCAGGACAGGGGCGTAGGACCGGGGAGCTGTTTTTT.